The rows below give T cell receptor beta chains drawn from one sample of a study of blood T cell repertoires in COVID-19. Sequenced by immunoSEQ multiplex PCR; TCRdb stores in-frame clones only, minus some. The data show about 170,000 clones, with around four fifths seen just once and under 2.5% held by the top ten. Sequencing was performed on peripheral blood. These receptors came from a woman older than 75 with acute or convalescent COVID-19. Each CDR3 is given with its conserved first and last residue. A D gene is named only where the DNA matches it firmly. Clone size appears in some rows only: once, few, many, or a class for an expanded clone.

j_call	v_call	d_call	clone_size	cdr3_nt	cdr3_aa
TRBJ1-1	TRBV5-1	.	.	TGCGCCAGCAGCTTGGCCGCGGGCACTGAAGCTTTCTTT	CASSLAAGTEAFF
TRBJ2-3	TRBV4-3	.	.	TGCGCCAGCAGCCAAGACTTAAGCGATACGCAGTATTTT	CASSQDLSDTQYF
TRBJ2-7	TRBV28	TRBD1	.	TGTGCCAGCAGTCCTCCCCGGCAGGACAGGGGCGCTCGGTCCTACGAGCAGTACTTC	CASSPPRQDRGARSYEQYF
TRBJ2-3	TRBV18	.	.	TGTGCCAGCTCGCGAAGGACAGATCCGGACACAGATACGCAGTATTTT	CASSRRTDPDTDTQYF
TRBJ1-4	TRBV10-3	.	.	TGTGCCATCAGAGCCCAGGGGGAAAAACTGTTTTTT	CAIRAQGEKLFF
TRBJ2-7	TRBV5-1	TRBD2	.	TGCGCCAGCAGCCCTAGCGGCACTTCCTACGAGCAGTACTTC	CASSPSGTSYEQYF
TRBJ2-2	TRBV23-1	TRBD1	.	TGCGCCAGCAGTCCACTAAGGACAGGGTCGGGCACCGGGGAGCTGTTTTTT	CASSPLRTGSGTGELFF
TRBJ1-3	TRBV19	.	once	TGTGCCAGTAGTAGGCCGTTGACGGGTGGAAACACCATATATTTT	CASSRPLTGGNTIYF
TRBJ1-5	TRBV6-2/TRBV6-3	TRBD1	.	TGTGCCAGCAGTTTCGCACGCGGACAGGGTGGGATGCAGCCCCAGCATTTT	CASSFARGQGGMQPQHF
TRBJ2-7	TRBV4-1	.	.	TGCGCCAGCAGCCAAGTCATCAGGTCGGGAAGGTTCACGTACGAGCAGTACTTC	CASSQVIRSGRFTYEQYF
TRBJ2-3	TRBV5-1	.	.	TGCGCCAGCAGCTTGGTTGCCAGGTCCTCGAGCACAGATACGCAGTATTTT	CASSLVARSSSTDTQYF
TRBJ1-2	TRBV7-9	.	.	TGTGCCAGCAGCCCTGCCGTCCCGGGCTATGGCTACACCTTC	CASSPAVPGYGYTF
TRBJ2-2	TRBV4-1	.	.	TGCGCCAGCAGCCAAATGGGACAAAACACCGGGGAGCTGTTTTTT	CASSQMGQNTGELFF
TRBJ2-5	TRBV28	.	.	TGTGCCAGCAGTCTCGTGGGCCTCGGAGAGACCCAGTACTTC	CASSLVGLGETQYF
TRBJ2-3	TRBV6-5	TRBD2	.	TGTGCCAGCAGTTCCGGGAGGGCAGATACGCAGTATTTT	CASSSGRADTQYF
TRBJ1-5	TRBV6-2/TRBV6-3	.	.	TGTGCCAGCAGCCCCGACAGCCGCAATCAGCCCCAGCATTTT	CASSPDSRNQPQHF
TRBJ2-4	TRBV5-5	.	.	TGTGCCAGCAGCTCCATCAGCAGCCTCACAGGGTCCAAAAACATTCAGTACTTC	CASSSISSLTGSKNIQYF
TRBJ2-1	TRBV29-1	.	.	TGCAGCGCGGATACAGGGATCAATGAGCAGTTCTTC	CSADTGINEQFF
TRBJ1-5	TRBV20-1	.	.	TGCAGTGCTAGTCACGGTCTAGTAAATCAGCCCCAGCATTTT	CSASHGLVNQPQHF
TRBJ1-3	TRBV6-5	TRBD1	.	TGTGCCAGCAGCCCGGACAGGGCTCGAAACACCATATATTTT	CASSPDRARNTIYF
TRBJ1-6	TRBV2	TRBD1	.	TGTGCCAGCAGTGATGGGACAGGGCAATCACCCCTCCACTTT	CASSDGTGQSPLHF
TRBJ1-1	TRBV7-2	TRBD1	.	TGTGCCAGCAGCCCATACCTGAGACAGGGTATACCTGAAGCTTTCTTT	CASSPYLRQGIPEAFF
TRBJ1-1	TRBV4-2	.	.	TGTGCCAGCAGCCGCGACTTGTTGAACACTGAAGCTTTCTTT	CASSRDLLNTEAFF
TRBJ2-5	TRBV29-1	TRBD1	.	TGCAGCGTTGATGGGACAGGGGACGGGGAGACCCAGTACTTC	CSVDGTGDGETQYF
TRBJ1-2	TRBV6-2/TRBV6-3	.	.	TGTGCCAGCAGCTCCTTTAGTTATGGCTACACCTTC	CASSSFSYGYTF
TRBJ2-7	TRBV30	TRBD2	once	TGTGCCTGGAGTAGCGGGGGGGCCTCTAGGCTGCGGCAGTACTTC	CAWSSGGASRLRQYF
TRBJ2-7	TRBV2	.	once	TGTGCCAGCAGCTCGATATCGGGTAACTCCTACGAGCAGTACTTC	CASSSISGNSYEQYF
TRBJ1-1	TRBV5-1	.	.	TGCGCCAGCAGCTTGGTACCGGGGTCGAACACTGAAGCTTTCTTT	CASSLVPGSNTEAFF
TRBJ1-2	TRBV12-3/TRBV12-4	.	.	TGTGCCATCCGGACGGGAAACTATGGCTACACCTTC	CAIRTGNYGYTF
TRBJ2-7	TRBV7-2	.	once	TGTGCCAGCAGCTTAAATCAGGGCTCCTACGAGCAGTACTTC	CASSLNQGSYEQYF
TRBJ1-2	TRBV9	.	.	TGTGCCAGCAGCCCTAGAACAGAATCTTTCGGACTATTGGTCTTC	CASSPRTESFGLLVF
TRBJ2-7	TRBV2	.	.	TGTGCCAGCAGTGACCGGGATCCCTACGAGCAGTACTTC	CASSDRDPYEQYF
TRBJ1-2	TRBV5-1	TRBD1	.	TGCGCCAGCAGCTTGGGGCAGGGGGCTAACTATGGCTACACCTTC	CASSLGQGANYGYTF
TRBJ2-1	TRBV7-8	TRBD2	.	TGTGCCAGCAGCTTAGGGGCGGGAGGGCCGCGCAATGAGCAGTTCTTC	CASSLGAGGPRNEQFF
TRBJ2-7	TRBV6-6	TRBD1	.	TGTGCCAGCAGTACCCGACAGGGCCAACCACCTTCCGAGCAGTACTTC	CASSTRQGQPPSEQYF
TRBJ2-2	TRBV5-4	TRBD2	.	TGTGCCAGCGGGCTAGCGGGAGCCGGGGAGCTGTTTTTT	CASGLAGAGELFF
TRBJ2-3	TRBV30	.	.	TGTGCCTGGAGTGTACAAGAAGATACGCAGTATTTT	CAWSVQEDTQYF
TRBJ2-5	TRBV5-1	TRBD1	.	TGCGCCAGCACGAGGGACAGGGGGATCGGGGAGACCCAGTACTTC	CASTRDRGIGETQYF
TRBJ2-7	TRBV6-2/TRBV6-3	.	.	TGTGCCAGCAGTCCCCTTCTAGAGTACGAGCAGTACTTC	CASSPLLEYEQYF
TRBJ2-1	TRBV5-4	.	.	TGTGCCAGCAGCTTGGGAGGGGGGGAAAACAATGAGCAGTTCTTC	CASSLGGGENNEQFF
TRBJ1-1	TRBV4-3	.	.	TGCGCCAGCAGCCAAGATCCGGGAAAGTACACTGAAGCTTTCTTT	CASSQDPGKYTEAFF
TRBJ1-1	TRBV28	TRBD1	.	TGTGCCAGCAGCGTAGGGGGCATGAACACTGAAGCTTTCTTT	CASSVGGMNTEAFF
TRBJ1-4	TRBV18	.	.	TGTGCCAGCTCACCCCAGGGAGGTGAAAAACTGTTTTTT	CASSPQGGEKLFF
TRBJ1-4	TRBV5-1	TRBD1	.	TGCGCCAGCAGTATACAGGGGAGCTCTGAAAAACTGTTTTTT	CASSIQGSSEKLFF
TRBJ2-1	TRBV6-2/TRBV6-3	.	.	TGTGCCAGCAGCACACTATACAATGAGCAGTTCTTC	CASSTLYNEQFF
TRBJ2-3	TRBV9	TRBD2	.	TGTGCCAGCAGCGGCGGCACTAGCGAAGGTGCAGATACGCAGTATTTT	CASSGGTSEGADTQYF
TRBJ2-1	TRBV4-1	.	.	TGCGCCAGCAGCCAAGATACGGCTAGCGTTGGTGAGCAGTTCTTC	CASSQDTASVGEQFF
TRBJ2-4	TRBV30	TRBD1	few	TGTGCCTGTAGGGACAGCTACATTCAGTACTTC	CACRDSYIQYF
TRBJ2-1	TRBV4-3	.	.	TGCGCCAGCAGCCAAGATGGCGGGGGCACATACAATGAGCAGTTCTTC	CASSQDGGGTYNEQFF
TRBJ2-5	TRBV19	.	once	TGTGCCAGTAGTAGCGAAGTGGGACTCCCAGAGACCCAGTACTTC	CASSSEVGLPETQYF
TRBJ2-7	TRBV7-9	TRBD2	.	TGTGCCAGCAGCCCTAGCGGGACACACGAGCAGTACTTC	CASSPSGTHEQYF
TRBJ2-2	TRBV2	TRBD1	.	TGTGCCAGCAGTCGACAGGGGCCCGGGGAGCTGTTTTTT	CASSRQGPGELFF
TRBJ1-1	TRBV13	.	.	TGTGCCAGCAGCCCCCATCGACAGGAAACTGAAGCTTTCTTT	CASSPHRQETEAFF
TRBJ2-3	TRBV2	.	.	TGTGCCAGCAGTGAACTAGAGTTAGCCGCAGATACGCAGTATTTT	CASSELELAADTQYF
TRBJ1-5	TRBV6-2/TRBV6-3	.	.	TGTGCCAGCAGTCAAATAGGAGTCCAGCATTTT	CASSQIGVQHF
TRBJ2-1	TRBV10-3	TRBD2	once	TGTGCCATCAGTGGTGGGGCTAGCGGGGGGGCTAGAAATGAGCAGTTCTTC	CAISGGASGGARNEQFF
TRBJ1-1	TRBV19	.	.	TGTGCCAGTAGTATCCGGAACACTGAAGCTTTCTTT	CASSIRNTEAFF
TRBJ2-3	TRBV28	.	once	TGTGCCAGCAGTTTAAGTCGCGGGTCAGATACGCAGTATTTT	CASSLSRGSDTQYF